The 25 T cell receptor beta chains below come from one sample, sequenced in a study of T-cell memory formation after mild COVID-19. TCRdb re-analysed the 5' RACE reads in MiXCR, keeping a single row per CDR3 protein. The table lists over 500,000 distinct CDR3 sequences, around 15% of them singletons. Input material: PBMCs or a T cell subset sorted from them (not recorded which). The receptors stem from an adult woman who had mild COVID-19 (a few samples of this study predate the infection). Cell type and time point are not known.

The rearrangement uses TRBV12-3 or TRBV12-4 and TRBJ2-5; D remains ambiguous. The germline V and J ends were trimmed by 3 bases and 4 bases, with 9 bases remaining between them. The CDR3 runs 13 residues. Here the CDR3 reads CASSFLGRETQYF. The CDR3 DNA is TGTGCCAGCAGTTTCCTAGGCAGAGAGACCCAGTACTTC.

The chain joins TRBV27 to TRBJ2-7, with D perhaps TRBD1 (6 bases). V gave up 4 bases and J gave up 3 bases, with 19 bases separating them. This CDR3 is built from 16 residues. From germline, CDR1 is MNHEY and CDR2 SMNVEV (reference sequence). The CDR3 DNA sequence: TGTGCCAGCAGTTACTCAGGGGTATCCTACTACTACGAGCAGTACTTC. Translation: CASSYSGVSYYYEQYF.

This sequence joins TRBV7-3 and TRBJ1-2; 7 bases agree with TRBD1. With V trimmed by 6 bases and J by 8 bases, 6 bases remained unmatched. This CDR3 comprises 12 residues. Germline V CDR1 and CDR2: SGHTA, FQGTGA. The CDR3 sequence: CASRTGLKGYTF. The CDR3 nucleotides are TGTGCCAGCAGGACAGGGCTTAAAGGCTACACCTTC. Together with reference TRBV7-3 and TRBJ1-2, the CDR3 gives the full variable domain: GAGVSQTPSNKVTEKGKYVELRCDPISGHTALYWYRQSLGQGPEFLIYFQGTGAADDSGLPNDRFFAVRPEGSVSTLKIQRTERGDSAVYLCASRTGLKGYTFGSGTRLTVV.

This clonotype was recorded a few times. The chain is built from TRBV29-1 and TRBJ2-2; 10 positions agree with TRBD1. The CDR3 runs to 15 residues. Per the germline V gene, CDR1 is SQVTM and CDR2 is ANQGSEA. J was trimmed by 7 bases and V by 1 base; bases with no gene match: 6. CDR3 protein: CSVEGTGGSGGELFF. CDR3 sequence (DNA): TGCAGCGTTGAAGGGACAGGGGGGTCAGGCGGGGAGCTGTTTTTT.

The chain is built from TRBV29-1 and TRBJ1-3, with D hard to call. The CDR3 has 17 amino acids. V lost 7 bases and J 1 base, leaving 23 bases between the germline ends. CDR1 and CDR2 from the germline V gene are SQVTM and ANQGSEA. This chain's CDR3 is CSATKLGSLASGNTIYF. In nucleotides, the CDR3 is TGCAGCGCTACAAAGTTGGGGAGCCTCGCTTCTGGAAACACCATATATTTT.

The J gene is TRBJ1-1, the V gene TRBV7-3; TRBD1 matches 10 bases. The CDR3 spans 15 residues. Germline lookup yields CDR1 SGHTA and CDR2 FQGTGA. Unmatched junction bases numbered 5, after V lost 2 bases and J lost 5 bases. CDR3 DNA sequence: TGTGCCAGCAGCTTAGGACAGGGGGTTTGGACTGAAGCTTTCTTT. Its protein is CASSLGQGVWTEAFF.

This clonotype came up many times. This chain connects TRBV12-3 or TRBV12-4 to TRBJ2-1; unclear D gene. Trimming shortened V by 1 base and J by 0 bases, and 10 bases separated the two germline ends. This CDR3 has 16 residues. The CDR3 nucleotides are TGTGCCAGCAGTTTAGAGGCCCGGGTCTCCTACAATGAGCAGTTCTTC. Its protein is CASSLEARVSYNEQFF.

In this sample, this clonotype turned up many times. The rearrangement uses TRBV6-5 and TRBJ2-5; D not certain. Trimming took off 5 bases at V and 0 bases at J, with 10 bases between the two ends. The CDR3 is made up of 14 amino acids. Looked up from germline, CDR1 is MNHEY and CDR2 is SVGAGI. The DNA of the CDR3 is TGTGCCAGCAGTGTGCGAGCGCACCAAGAGACCCAGTACTTC. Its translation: CASSVRAHQETQYF.

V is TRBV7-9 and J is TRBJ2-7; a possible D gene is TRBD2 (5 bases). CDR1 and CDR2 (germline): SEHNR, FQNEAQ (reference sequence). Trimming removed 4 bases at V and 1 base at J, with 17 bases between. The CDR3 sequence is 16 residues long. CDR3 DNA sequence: TGTGCCAGCAGCTCTCTGACTACCCTAACATCCTACGAGCAGTACTTC. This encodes CASSSLTTLTSYEQYF.

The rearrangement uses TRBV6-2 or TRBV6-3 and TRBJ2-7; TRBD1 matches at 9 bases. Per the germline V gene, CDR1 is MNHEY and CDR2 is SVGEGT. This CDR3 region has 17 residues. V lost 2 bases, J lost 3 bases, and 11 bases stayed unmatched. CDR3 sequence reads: CASSYSIRADRGYEQYF. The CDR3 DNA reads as TGTGCCAGCAGTTACAGTATTAGAGCGGACAGGGGCTACGAGCAGTACTTC.

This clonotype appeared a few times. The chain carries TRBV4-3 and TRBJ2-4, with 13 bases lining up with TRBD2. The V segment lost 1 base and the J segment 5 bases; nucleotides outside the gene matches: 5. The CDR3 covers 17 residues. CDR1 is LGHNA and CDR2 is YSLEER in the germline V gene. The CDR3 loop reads CASSQGTSGGGENIQYF. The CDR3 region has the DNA TGCGCCAGCAGCCAAGGGACTAGCGGGGGTGGAGAAAACATTCAGTACTTC.

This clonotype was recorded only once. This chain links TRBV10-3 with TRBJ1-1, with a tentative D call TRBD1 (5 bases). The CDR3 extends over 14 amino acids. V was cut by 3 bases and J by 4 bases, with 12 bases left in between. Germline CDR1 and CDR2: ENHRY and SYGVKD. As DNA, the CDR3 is TGTGCCATCAGTGACGAGGGGCTCGGCACTGAAGCTTTCTTT. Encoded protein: CAISDEGLGTEAFF.

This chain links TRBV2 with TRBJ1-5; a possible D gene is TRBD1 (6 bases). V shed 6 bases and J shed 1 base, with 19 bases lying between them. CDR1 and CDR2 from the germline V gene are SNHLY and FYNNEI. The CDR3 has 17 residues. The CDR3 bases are TGTGCCAGCAGGGCGGAAAAACAGGGTTGGAGCAATCAGCCCCAGCATTTT. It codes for CASRAEKQGWSNQPQHF.

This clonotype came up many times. The CDR3 nucleotides are TGCGCCAGCAGCCAACGTAGTACAGGGTACGTCTACGAGCAGTACTTC. It codes for CASSQRSTGYVYEQYF. The chain couples TRBV4-1 to TRBJ2-7; D perhaps matches TRBD1 (6 bases). Germline V gene lookup returns CDR1 MGHRA and CDR2 YSYEKL. The length of the CDR3 is 16 residues. Trimming stripped 2 bases from V and 3 bases from J, with 17 bases between.

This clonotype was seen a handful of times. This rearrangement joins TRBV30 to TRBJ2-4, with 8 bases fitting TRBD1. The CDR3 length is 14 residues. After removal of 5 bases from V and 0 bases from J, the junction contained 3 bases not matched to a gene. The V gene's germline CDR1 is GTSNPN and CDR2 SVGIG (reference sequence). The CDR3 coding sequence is TGTGCCTGGGACAGGGGCTTAGCCAAAAACATTCAGTACTTC. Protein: CAWDRGLAKNIQYF.

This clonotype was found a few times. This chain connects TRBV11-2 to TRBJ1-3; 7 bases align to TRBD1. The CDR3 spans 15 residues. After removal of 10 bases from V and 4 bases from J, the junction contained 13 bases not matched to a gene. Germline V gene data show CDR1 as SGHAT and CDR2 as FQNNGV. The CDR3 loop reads CATEEMRGPGNTIYF. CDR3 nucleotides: TGTGCCACCGAGGAGATGAGGGGGCCCGGAAACACCATATATTTT.

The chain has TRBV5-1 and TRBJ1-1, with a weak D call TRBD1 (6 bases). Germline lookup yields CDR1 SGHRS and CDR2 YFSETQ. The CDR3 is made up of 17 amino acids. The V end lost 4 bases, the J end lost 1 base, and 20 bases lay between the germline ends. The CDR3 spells CASSQGLKLDANTEAFF. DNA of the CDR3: TGCGCCAGCAGCCAGGGGTTAAAGTTGGACGCGAACACTGAAGCTTTCTTT.

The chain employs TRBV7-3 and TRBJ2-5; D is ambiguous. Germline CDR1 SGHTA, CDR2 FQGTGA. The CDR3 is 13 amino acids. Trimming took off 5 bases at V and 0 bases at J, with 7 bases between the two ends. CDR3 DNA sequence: TGTGCCAGCAGCCACACACACCAAGAGACCCAGTACTTC. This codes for CASSHTHQETQYF.

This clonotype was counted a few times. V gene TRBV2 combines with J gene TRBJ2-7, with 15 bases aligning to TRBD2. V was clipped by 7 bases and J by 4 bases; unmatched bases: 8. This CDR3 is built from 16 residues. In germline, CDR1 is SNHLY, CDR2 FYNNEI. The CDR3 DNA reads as TGTGCCAGCACAAGGACTAGCGGGGGGGCTTCGTACGAGCAGTACTTC. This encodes CASTRTSGGASYEQYF.

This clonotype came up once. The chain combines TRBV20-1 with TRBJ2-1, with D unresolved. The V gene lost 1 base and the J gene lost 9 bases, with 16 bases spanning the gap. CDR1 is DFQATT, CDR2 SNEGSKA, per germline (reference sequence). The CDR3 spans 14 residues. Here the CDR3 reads CSARAYRASLEQFF. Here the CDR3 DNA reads TGCAGTGCTAGAGCCTATAGGGCTTCGCTTGAGCAGTTCTTC.

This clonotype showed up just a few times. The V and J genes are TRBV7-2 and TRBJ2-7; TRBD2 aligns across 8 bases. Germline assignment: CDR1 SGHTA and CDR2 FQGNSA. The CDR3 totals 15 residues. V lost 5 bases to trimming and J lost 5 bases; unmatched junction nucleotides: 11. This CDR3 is CASSPTSGSGDEQYF. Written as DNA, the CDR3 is TGTGCCAGCAGCCCGACTTCGGGTAGCGGGGACGAGCAGTACTTC.

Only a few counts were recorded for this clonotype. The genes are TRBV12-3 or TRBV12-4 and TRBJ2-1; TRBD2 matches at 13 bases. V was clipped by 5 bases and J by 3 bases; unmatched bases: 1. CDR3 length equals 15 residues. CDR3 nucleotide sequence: TGTGCCAGCAGTACTAGCGGGGGGGGCTACAATGAGCAGTTCTTC. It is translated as CASSTSGGGYNEQFF.

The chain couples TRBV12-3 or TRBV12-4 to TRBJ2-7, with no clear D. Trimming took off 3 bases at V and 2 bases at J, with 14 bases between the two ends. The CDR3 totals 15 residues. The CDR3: CASSFMTSLAYEQYF. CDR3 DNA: TGTGCCAGCAGTTTTATGACTTCTCTGGCCTACGAGCAGTACTTC.

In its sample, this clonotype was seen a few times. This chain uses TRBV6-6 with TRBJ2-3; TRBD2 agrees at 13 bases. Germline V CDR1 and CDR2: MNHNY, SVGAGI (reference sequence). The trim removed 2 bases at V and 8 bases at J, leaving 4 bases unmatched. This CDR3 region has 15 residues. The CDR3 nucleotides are TGTGCCAGCAGTTACACTAGCGGGGGGGCTACTACGCAGTATTTT. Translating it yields CASSYTSGGATTQYF.

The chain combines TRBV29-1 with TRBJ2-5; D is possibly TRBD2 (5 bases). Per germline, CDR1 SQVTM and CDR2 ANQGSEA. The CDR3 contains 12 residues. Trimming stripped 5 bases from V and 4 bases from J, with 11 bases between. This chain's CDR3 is CSVIRSGETQYF. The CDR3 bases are TGCAGCGTTATCCGAAGCGGAGAGACCCAGTACTTC.